This TCR beta chain was retrieved from a study of OX40 agonist ivuxolimab in advanced cancers. Study context: Patient treatment consisted of intravenous ivuxolimab administration every 2 weeks at 0.01 to 10 mg/kg. General study results and limits: Average numbers of expanded clones were greater in CD8+ T cells than in CD4+. The antigens recognized by the expanded peripheral T cells, that is their antigen specificity, were not determined.

In the case of this clone: Its target is not known.

The ends lost 5 bases at V and 5 bases at J; junction bases unmatched: 12. The CDR3 has 16 residues. From germline, CDR1 is MGHRA and CDR2 YSYEKL. Repertoires were generated with immunoSEQ multiplex PCR, while TCRdb's copy carries only in-frame clones and drops some. The sample includes roughly 18,000 clones, roughly 71% of them seen just once. The TCR was taken from an adult with an advanced solid tumor such as melanoma, head and neck, liver or kidney cancer. Specimen: CD4+ or CD8+ T cells sorted from blood, collected in a trial of the OX40 agonist ivuxolimab. This rearrangement joins TRBV4-1 to TRBJ2-3, with 8 bases matching TRBD2. The CDR3 DNA reads TGCGCCAGCAGCACTCCGCCAGCGGGAGCCGGAGATACGCAGTATTTT. Its protein is CASSTPPAGAGDTQYF.